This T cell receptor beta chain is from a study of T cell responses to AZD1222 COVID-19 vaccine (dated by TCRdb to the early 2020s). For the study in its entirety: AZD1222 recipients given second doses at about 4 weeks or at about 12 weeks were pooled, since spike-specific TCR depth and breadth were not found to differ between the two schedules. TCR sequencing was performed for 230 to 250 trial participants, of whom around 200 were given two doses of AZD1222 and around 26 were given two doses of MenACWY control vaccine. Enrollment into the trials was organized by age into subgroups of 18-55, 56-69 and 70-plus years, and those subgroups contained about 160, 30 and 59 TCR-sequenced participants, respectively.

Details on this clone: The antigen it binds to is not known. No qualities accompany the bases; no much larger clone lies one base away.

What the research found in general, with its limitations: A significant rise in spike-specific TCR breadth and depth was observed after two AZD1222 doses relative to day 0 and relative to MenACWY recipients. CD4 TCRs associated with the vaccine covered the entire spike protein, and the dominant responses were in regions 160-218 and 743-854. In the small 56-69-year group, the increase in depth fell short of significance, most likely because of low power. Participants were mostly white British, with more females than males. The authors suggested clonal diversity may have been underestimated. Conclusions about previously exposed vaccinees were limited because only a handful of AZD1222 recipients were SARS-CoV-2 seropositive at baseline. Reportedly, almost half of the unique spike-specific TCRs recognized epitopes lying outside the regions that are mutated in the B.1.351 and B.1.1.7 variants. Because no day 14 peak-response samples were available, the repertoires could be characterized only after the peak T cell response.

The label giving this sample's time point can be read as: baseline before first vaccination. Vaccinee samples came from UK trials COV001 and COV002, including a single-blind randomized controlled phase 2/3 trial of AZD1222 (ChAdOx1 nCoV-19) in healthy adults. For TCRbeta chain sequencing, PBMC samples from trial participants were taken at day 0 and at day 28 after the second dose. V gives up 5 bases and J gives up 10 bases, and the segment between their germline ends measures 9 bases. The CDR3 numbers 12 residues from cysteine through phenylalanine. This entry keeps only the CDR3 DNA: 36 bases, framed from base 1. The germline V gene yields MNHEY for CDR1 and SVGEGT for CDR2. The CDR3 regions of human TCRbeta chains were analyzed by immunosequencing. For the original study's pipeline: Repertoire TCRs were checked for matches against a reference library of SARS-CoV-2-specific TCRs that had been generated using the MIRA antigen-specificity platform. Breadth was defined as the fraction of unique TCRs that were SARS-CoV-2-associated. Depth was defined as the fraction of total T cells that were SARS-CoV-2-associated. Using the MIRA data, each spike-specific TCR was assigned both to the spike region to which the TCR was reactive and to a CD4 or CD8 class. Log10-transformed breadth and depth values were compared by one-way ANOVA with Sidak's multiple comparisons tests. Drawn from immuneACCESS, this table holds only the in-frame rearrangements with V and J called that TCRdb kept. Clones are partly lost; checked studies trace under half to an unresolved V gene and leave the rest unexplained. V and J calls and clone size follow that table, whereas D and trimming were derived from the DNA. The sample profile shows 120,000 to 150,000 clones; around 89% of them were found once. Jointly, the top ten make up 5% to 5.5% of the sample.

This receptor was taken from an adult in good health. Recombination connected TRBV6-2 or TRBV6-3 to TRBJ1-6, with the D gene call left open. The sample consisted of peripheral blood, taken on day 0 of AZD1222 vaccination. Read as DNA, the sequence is TGTGCCAGCAGTCGGGCGCGATCACCCCTCCACTTT. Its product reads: CASSRARSPLHF.